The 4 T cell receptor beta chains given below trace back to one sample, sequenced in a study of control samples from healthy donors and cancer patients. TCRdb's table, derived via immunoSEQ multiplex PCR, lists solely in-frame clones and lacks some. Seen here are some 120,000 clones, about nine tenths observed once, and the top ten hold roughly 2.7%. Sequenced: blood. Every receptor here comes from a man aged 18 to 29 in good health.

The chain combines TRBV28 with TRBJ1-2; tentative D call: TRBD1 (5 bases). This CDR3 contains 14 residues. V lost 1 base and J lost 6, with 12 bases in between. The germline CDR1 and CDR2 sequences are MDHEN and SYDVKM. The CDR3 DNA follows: TGTGCCAGCAGTTTATTAAGTGGGGCGGATGGCTACACCTTC. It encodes CASSLLSGADGYTF.

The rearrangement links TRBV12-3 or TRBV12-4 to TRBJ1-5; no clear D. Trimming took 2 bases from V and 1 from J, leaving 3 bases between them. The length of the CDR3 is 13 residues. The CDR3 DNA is TGTGCCAGCAGTTTACACAGCAATCAGCCCCAGCATTTT. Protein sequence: CASSLHSNQPQHF.

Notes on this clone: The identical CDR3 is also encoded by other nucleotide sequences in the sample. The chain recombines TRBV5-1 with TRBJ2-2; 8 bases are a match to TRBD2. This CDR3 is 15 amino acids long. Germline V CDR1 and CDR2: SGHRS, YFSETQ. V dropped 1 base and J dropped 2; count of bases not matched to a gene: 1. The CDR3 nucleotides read TGCGCCAGCAGCTTGACTAGCGGAAACACCGGGGAGCTGTTTTTT. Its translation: CASSLTSGNTGELFF.

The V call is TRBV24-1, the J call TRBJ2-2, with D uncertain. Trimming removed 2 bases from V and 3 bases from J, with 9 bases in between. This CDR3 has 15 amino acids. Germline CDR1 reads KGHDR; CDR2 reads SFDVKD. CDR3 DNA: TGTGCCACCAGTGATTACAGTAAAGACACCGGGGAGCTGTTTTTT. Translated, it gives CATSDYSKDTGELFF.